The 3 T cell receptor beta chains below were found in one sample sequenced in a study of early T cells in non-severe SARS-CoV-2 infection. TCRdb re-called the 5' RACE reads with MiXCR, one entry per CDR3 protein. The table has tens of thousands of distinct CDR3 sequences, 11% to 15% seen once; the top ten hold around 3%. Sequencing used whole blood. These receptors all stem from an adult who was a healthcare worker with PCR-confirmed SARS-CoV-2 infection or an uninfected control (not recorded which).

This clonotype was seen a handful of times. V gene TRBV4-2 combines with J gene TRBJ2-2, with TRBD2 as a possible D gene (6 bases). CDR1 LGHNA and CDR2 YNFKEQ come from the germline V gene. This CDR3 spans 14 amino acids. Trimming pared 4 bases from V and 5 bases from J, leaving 11 bases between. CDR3 sequence: CASSRIGTTGELFF. CDR3 DNA sequence: TGTGCCAGCAGCCGAATCGGGACTACCGGGGAGCTGTTTTTT.

Details on this clonotype: This may be a read error: a much more frequent sequence differs by one nucleotide. CDR3 in amino acids: CVSSLGTVKFYEQYF. The CDR3 coding sequence is TGTGTCAGCAGCCTCGGGACAGTTAAGTTCTACGAGCAGTACTTC. The V and J genes are TRBV3-1 and TRBJ2-7, with TRBD1 matching over 7 bases. Germline-derived CDR1 and CDR2 are LGHDT and YNNKEL (reference sequence). The CDR3 is 15 amino acids.

This clonotype was seen a few times. The chain employs TRBV5-6 and TRBJ2-3; 9 bases match TRBD2. J was trimmed by 0 bases and V by 1 base; bases with no gene match: 12. Germline V lookup: CDR1 SGHDT, CDR2 YYEEEE. This CDR3 is 19 amino acids long. CDR3 loop: CASSLLLVAGETSTDTQYF. The CDR3 DNA follows: TGTGCCAGCAGCTTGTTACTAGTAGCGGGGGAAACTAGCACAGATACGCAGTATTTT. Supplemented by reference TRBV5-6 and TRBJ2-3, the full variable domain reads DAGVTQSPTHLIKTRGQQVTLRCSPKSGHDTVSWYQQALGQGPQFIFQYYEEEERQRGNFPDRFSGHQFPNYSSELNVNALLLGDSALYLCASSLLLVAGETSTDTQYFGPGTRLTVL.